Shown below are 17 T cell receptor beta chains from a single sample sequenced in a study of blood T cell repertoires in COVID-19. Method: immunoSEQ multiplex PCR; TCRdb's copy keeps in-frame clones and lacks some. This sample carries roughly 120,000 clones, roughly nine tenths of them seen once, and the ten largest clones take 3.5% to 5%. The sequenced material came from peripheral blood. The receptors were gathered from a man aged 60 to 69 with COVID-19, enrolled during active disease.

This clone has just one count. The chain joins TRBV4-2 to TRBJ1-5, with D perhaps TRBD1 (5 bases). Trimming pared 1 base from V and 4 bases from J, leaving 11 bases between. CDR1 and CDR2 (germline): LGHNA, YNFKEQ. The CDR3 has 15 residues. The CDR3 DNA sequence: TGTGCCAGCAGCCAAGGGCCCACAGGTAATCAGCCCCAGCATTTT. Its translation: CASSQGPTGNQPQHF.

CDR3 residues: CASSPGTGWDYEQYF. For the CDR3, the DNA is TGCGCCAGCAGCCCCGGGACAGGGTGGGACTACGAGCAGTACTTC. The chain links TRBV5-1 to TRBJ2-7, with 9 positions matching TRBD1. Germline values: CDR1 SGHRS, CDR2 YFSETQ. Unmatched junction bases numbered 8, after V lost 4 bases and J lost 3 bases. This CDR3 has 15 residues.

The chain recombines TRBV5-1 with TRBJ2-4; D may be TRBD2 (6 bases). The V end was cut by 4 bases, the J end by 12 bases, with 26 bases between. CDR1 is SGHRS, CDR2 YFSETQ, per germline. This CDR3 has 16 amino acids. The CDR3 loop is CASSPRGVAGPTHQYF. The CDR3 DNA reads TGCGCCAGCAGCCCCCGCGGGGTGGCGGGTCCGACTCATCAGTACTTC.

The gene calls are TRBV30 and TRBJ1-1; D not resolved. The germline V gene has CDR1 GTSNPN and CDR2 SVGIG (reference sequence). This CDR3 contains 12 residues. The V and J ends lost 0 bases and 4 bases respectively, with 6 bases between them. In nucleotides, the CDR3 is TGTGCCTGGAGTGTGGCGGGCACTGAAGCTTTCTTT. It codes for CAWSVAGTEAFF.

The V gene is TRBV7-9, the J gene TRBJ2-5; 10 nucleotides line up with TRBD2. Germline V gene sequence: CDR1 SEHNR, CDR2 FQNEAQ (reference sequence). The CDR3 totals 14 residues. Losses at the gene ends were 5 bases for V and 3 bases for J; bases not matched to a gene: 3. This CDR3 is CASSNLAGEETQYF. CDR3 bases: TGTGCCAGCAGCAACCTAGCGGGAGAAGAGACCCAGTACTTC.

V gene TRBV21-1 combines with J gene TRBJ2-3; no DNA check was done on the table's D call, TRBD1. TRBV21-1 is assigned pseudogene status. The CDR3 has 17 amino acids. This chain's CDR3 is CASSGRFTGLWTDTQYF. Here the CDR3 DNA reads TGTGCCAGCAGCGGACGATTTACAGGGTTATGGACAGATACGCAGTATTTT.

The chain links TRBV5-4 to TRBJ2-3; 8 bases fit TRBD1. After removal of 4 bases from V and 0 bases from J, the junction contained 10 bases not matched to a gene. The CDR3 runs to 17 residues. Germline V CDR1 and CDR2: SGHNT, YYREEE (reference sequence). CDR3 loop: CASSIDPGQASTDTQYF. The CDR3 DNA is TGTGCCAGCAGCATCGACCCGGGACAGGCGAGCACAGATACGCAGTATTTT.

This clone occurred once. The chain is built from TRBV15 and TRBJ2-1, with 7 positions matching TRBD2. CDR1 is LNHNV, CDR2 YYDKDF, per germline (reference sequence). CDR3 length: 15 residues. V lost 1 base, J lost 5 bases, and 5 bases stayed unmatched. Here the CDR3 DNA reads TGTGCCACCAGCAGAGGCGGGAGTATCGACAATGAGCAGTTCTTC. It is translated as CATSRGGSIDNEQFF.

The CDR3 sequence: CASAASEPYEQYF. CDR3 coding DNA: TGTGCCAGCGCGGCTAGCGAACCCTACGAGCAGTACTTC. The chain uses TRBV28 and TRBJ2-7; the D gene is possibly TRBD2 (6 bases). Germline V gene lookup returns CDR1 MDHEN and CDR2 SYDVKM. CDR3 length: 13 residues. V lost 8 bases and J lost 2, with 13 bases in between. Filled out from reference TRBV28 and TRBJ2-7, the complete variable domain reads DVKVTQSSRYLVKRTGEKVFLECVQDMDHENMFWYRQDPGLGLRLIYFSYDVKMKEKGDIPEGYSVSREKKERFSLILESASTNQTSMYLCASAASEPYEQYFGPGTRLTVT.

The chain joins TRBV27 to TRBJ2-7, with 8 bases identical to TRBD2. Germline V gene sequence: CDR1 MNHEY, CDR2 SMNVEV (reference sequence). Unmatched junction bases numbered 5, after V lost 2 bases and J lost 5 bases. The CDR3 has 14 amino acids. CDR3 bases: TGTGCCAGCAGTTTAGCGGGAGGTGGCGACGAGCAGTACTTC. This encodes CASSLAGGGDEQYF.

This clone was observed a handful of times. The same CDR3 is also encoded by other DNA sequences in this sample. V gene TRBV7-3 combines with J gene TRBJ2-1; 10 bases map to TRBD2. The CDR3 loop spans 15 amino acids. The germline V gene has CDR1 SGHTA and CDR2 FQGTGA. Trimming at V came to 5 bases and at J to 4 bases, leaving 5 bases not matched to a gene. In nucleotides, the CDR3 is TGTGCCAGCAGCCCCGGGACTAGCGAATACAATGAGCAGTTCTTC. Its protein product is CASSPGTSEYNEQFF.

This clone occurred once. V and J are TRBV7-2 and TRBJ2-5; no reliable D call. Trimming shortened V by 0 bases and J by 5 bases, and 7 bases separated the two germline ends. This CDR3 is 13 amino acids long. Germline V lookup: CDR1 SGHTA, CDR2 FQGNSA. CDR3: CASSLASRETQYF. The CDR3 bases are TGTGCCAGCAGCTTAGCGTCTAGGGAGACCCAGTACTTC.

V gene TRBV18 combines with J gene TRBJ2-2, with 8 bases fitting TRBD2. CDR1 is KGHSH, CDR2 LQKENI, per germline. J gave up 5 bases and V 0 bases, and 5 bases lay outside the gene matches. This CDR3 has 16 residues. CDR3 coding DNA: TGTGCCAGCTCACCACCGCGGGCGGGAGGAACCGGGGAGCTGTTTTTT. It codes for CASSPPRAGGTGELFF.

J is TRBJ2-1 and V is TRBV6-5; TRBD1 matches 9 bases. Germline CDR1 is MNHEY and CDR2 is SVGAGI. CDR3 size: 14 residues. V lost 1 base, J lost 6 bases, and 1 base stayed unmatched. CDR3 loop: CASSYLTGGNEQFF. CDR3 DNA sequence: TGTGCCAGCAGTTACTTGACAGGGGGCAATGAGCAGTTCTTC.

V is TRBV6-6 and J is TRBJ1-4; a weak D match, TRBD1 (6 bases). The CDR3 has 13 residues. Trimming left V 8 bases short and J 7 bases short, with 14 bases between. Germline-derived CDR1 and CDR2 are MNHNY and SVGAGI (reference sequence). CDR3 in amino acids: CASGRGGSEKLFF. The CDR3 DNA reads TGTGCCAGCGGGAGGGGGGGAAGTGAAAAACTGTTTTTT.

In DNA form, the CDR3 reads TGCGCCAGCAGAAACCCAGGCATGGATGAGCAGTTCTTC. This sequence encodes CASRNPGMDEQFF. The genes are TRBV5-1 and TRBJ2-1; D is ambiguous. CDR1 is SGHRS, CDR2 YFSETQ, per germline. The CDR3 runs to 13 residues. Between the trimmed V and J ends, which lost 5 bases and 8 bases, there was a span of 14 bases.

The V and J genes are TRBV29-1 and TRBJ2-3, with 10 bases matching TRBD2. Germline CDR1 reads SQVTM; CDR2 reads ANQGSEA. V trimming: 2 bases; J trimming: 0 bases; junction bases outside the gene matches: 5. This CDR3 spans 16 amino acids. CDR3 in DNA: TGCAGCGTTGAATGGACTAGCGGCTTTAGCACAGATACGCAGTATTTT. Its protein product is CSVEWTSGFSTDTQYF.